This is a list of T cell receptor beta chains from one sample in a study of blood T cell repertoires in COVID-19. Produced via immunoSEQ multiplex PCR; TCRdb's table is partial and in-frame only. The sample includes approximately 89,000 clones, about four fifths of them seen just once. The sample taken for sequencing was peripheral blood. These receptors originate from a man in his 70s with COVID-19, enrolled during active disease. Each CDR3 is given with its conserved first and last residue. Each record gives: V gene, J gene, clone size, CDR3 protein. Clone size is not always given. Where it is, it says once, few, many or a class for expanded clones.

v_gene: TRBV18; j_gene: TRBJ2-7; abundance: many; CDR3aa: CASSPPAGSVGEQYF
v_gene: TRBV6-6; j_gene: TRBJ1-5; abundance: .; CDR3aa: CASSGQGSNQPQHF
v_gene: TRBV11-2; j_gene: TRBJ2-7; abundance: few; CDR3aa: CASTPQGSGGSYEQYF
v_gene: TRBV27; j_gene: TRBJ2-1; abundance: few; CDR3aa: CASASQAGPYNEQFF
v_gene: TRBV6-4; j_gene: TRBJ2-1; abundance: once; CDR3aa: CASSRYSAGTSGSREQFF
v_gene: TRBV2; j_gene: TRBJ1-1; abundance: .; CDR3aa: CASRRTGQMNTEAFF
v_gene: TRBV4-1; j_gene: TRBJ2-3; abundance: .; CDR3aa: CASSQGGQHTDTQYF
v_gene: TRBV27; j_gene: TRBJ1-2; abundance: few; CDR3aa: CASSLDGGQYGYTF
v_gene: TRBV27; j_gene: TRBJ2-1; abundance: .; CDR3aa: CASSLSGTGYYNEQFF
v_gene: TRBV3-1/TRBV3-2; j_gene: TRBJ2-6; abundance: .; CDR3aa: CASSQGQSGANVLTF
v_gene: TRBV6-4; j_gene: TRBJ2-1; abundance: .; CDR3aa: CASSERVSSEQFF
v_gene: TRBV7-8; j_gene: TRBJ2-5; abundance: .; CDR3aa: CASSLRTAHQETQYF
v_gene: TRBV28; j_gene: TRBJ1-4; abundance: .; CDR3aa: CASSFVQNNEKLFF
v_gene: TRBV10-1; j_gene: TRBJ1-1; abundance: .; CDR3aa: CAKGGVGQAGTEAFF
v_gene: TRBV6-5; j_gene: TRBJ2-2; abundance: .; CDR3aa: CASSYAYEGELFF
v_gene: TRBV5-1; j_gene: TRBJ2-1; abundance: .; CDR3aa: CASSLGGDSYNEQFF
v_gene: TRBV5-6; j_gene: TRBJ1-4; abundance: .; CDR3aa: CASSPGQGNEKLFF
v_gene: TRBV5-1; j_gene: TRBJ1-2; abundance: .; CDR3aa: CASSLGIALGRLSSDGYTF
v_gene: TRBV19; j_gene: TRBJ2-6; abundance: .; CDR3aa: CASSVPTGSGSGANVLTF
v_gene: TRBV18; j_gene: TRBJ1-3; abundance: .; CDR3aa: CASSPLGGVGNTIYF
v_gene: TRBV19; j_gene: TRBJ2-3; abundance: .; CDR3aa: CASSIWASGSTDTQYF
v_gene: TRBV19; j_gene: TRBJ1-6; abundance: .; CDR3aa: CASSVGVYNSPLHF
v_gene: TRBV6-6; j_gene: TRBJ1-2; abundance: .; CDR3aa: CASSPDYGYTF
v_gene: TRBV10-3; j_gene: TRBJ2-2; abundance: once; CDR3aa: CAIRLAGVDDGELFF
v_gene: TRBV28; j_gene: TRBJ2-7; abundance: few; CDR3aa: CASSLPRTGTSLRYEQYF
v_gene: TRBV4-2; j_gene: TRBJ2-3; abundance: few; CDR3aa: CASSQDLLAGGFGTDTQYF
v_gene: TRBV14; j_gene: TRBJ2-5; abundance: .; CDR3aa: CASSTTGGAETQYF
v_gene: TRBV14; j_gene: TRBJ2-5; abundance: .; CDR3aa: CASSQPNIAGPAKETQYF
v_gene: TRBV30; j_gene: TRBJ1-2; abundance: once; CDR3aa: CAWAGTGAFPRF
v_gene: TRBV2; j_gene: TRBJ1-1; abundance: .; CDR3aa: CASSDRGGNTEAFF
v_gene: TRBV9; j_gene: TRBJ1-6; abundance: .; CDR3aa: CASSAGLTNSPLHF
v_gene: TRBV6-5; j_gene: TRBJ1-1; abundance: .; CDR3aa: CASTGASEAFF
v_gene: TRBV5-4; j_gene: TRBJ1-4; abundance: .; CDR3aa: CASSLVGGDPNEKLFF
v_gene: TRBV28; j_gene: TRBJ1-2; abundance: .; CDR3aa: CASSSWGGTQDGYTF
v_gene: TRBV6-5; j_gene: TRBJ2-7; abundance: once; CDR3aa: CASSLQGSIYEQYF
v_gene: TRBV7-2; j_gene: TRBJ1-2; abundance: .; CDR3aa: CASSLDEGYTF
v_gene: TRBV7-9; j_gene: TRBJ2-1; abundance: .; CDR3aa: CASSFSGGTGDYNEQFF
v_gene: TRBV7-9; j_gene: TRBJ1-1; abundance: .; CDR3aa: CASSLPQGGRTEAFF
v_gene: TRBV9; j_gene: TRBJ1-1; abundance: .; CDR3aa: CASSVGQGWNTEAFF
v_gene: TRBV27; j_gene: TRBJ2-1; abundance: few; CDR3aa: CASSLDRVGHEQFF
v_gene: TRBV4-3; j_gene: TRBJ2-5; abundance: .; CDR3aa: CASSQAPHGGAEETQYF
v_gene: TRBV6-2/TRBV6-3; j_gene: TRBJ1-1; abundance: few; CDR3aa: CASSWGSGTEAFF
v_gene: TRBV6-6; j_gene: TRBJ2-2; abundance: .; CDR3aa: CASRKRGNTGELFF
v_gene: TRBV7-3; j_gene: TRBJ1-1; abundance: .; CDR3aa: CASSLQGADTEAFF
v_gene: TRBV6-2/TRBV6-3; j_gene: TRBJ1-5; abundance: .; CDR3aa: CASSPSGQGVNQPQHF
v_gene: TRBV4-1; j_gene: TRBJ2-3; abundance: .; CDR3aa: CASSQDRAGGKDTQYF
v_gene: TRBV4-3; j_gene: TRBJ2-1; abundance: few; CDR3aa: CASSRNRDRGYNEQFF
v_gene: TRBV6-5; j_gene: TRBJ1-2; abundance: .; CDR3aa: CASRGGQGSYGYTF
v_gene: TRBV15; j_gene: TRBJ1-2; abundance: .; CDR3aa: CATSRDIGQGDGYTF
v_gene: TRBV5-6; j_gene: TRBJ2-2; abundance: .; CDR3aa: CASSFRLGANTGELFF
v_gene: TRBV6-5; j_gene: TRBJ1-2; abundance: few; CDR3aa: CASRLSALNYGYTF
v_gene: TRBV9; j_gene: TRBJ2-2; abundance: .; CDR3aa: CASSGGQLRGELFF
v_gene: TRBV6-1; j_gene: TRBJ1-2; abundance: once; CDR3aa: CASSEAVQLYGYTF
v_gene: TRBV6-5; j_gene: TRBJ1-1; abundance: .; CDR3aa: CASSQRDRGGEAFF
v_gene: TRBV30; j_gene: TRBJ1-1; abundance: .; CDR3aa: CAWRRTVNTEAFF
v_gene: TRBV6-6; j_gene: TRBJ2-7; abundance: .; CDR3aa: CASSDGTGRSYEQYF
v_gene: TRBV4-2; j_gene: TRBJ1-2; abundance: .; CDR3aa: CASSLGGQANYGYTF
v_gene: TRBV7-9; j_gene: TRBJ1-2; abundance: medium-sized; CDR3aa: CASSSLTSQGGPNYGYTF